This is a list of T cell receptor beta chains from one sample in a study of CD8+CD57+ T cells in acquired aplastic anemia. Via MiXCR, TCRdb re-called the reads, giving one row per CDR3 protein. The sample consists of approximately 380,000 distinct CDR3 sequences, 55% to 70% of them appearing once. Sample: sorted CD4+, CD8+, or CD8+CD57+ T cells (not recorded which) from PBMCs. These receptor sequences come from a human donor in good health, serving as a control. CDR3s include the opening cysteine and the closing phenylalanine or tryptophan. The D gene is left open where the match is weak. Rows give clone size only sometimes, using once, few, many, or a class for an expanded clone.

J: TRBJ1-4
D: -
V: TRBV6-5
size: many
CDR3: CASSPPGLNEKLFF
DNA: TGTGCCAGCAGTCCTCCAGGCCTTAATGAAAAACTGTTTTTT

J: TRBJ2-3
D: -
V: TRBV5-5
size: -
CDR3: CASSLGAGTDTQYF
DNA: TGTGCCAGCAGCTTAGGGGCAGGTACAGATACGCAGTATTTT

J: TRBJ2-7
D: -
V: TRBV7-2
size: -
CDR3: CASSLAPRVTGELYF
DNA: TGTGCCAGCAGCTTAGCCCCCAGGGTAACCGGGGAGCTGTACTTC

J: TRBJ1-5
D: -
V: TRBV30
size: many
CDR3: CAWSADGYQPQHF
DNA: TGTGCCTGGAGCGCCGACGGCTATCAGCCCCAGCATTTT

J: TRBJ1-1
D: -
V: TRBV5-4
size: -
CDR3: CASSLLAGDTEAFF
DNA: TGTGCCAGCAGCTTGCTAGCGGGAGACACTGAAGCTTTCTTT

J: TRBJ1-2
D: TRBD1
V: TRBV12-3/TRBV12-4
size: once
CDR3: CASSSGPGQGRNTF
DNA: TGTGCCAGCAGTTCTGGGCCGGGACAGGGAAGAAACACCTTC

J: TRBJ1-3
D: -
V: TRBV19
size: many
CDR3: CASSRAGKFPSAGNTIYF
DNA: TGTGCCAGTAGTAGGGCAGGGAAATTCCCCTCTGCTGGAAACACCATATATTTT

J: TRBJ2-7
D: -
V: TRBV25-1
size: -
CDR3: CSASGGAVGSYNEQYF
DNA: TGCAGTGCTAGTGGTGGGGCTGTAGGCTCCTACAATGAGCAGTACTTC

J: TRBJ2-6
D: TRBD1
V: TRBV19
size: -
CDR3: CASSRTGALGANVLTF
DNA: TGTGCCAGCAGTCGGACAGGGGCTCTCGGGGCCAACGTCCTGACTTTC

J: TRBJ1-3
D: -
V: TRBV4-3
size: many
CDR3: CASSQDVLTGNTIYF
DNA: TGCGCCAGCAGCCAAGACGTCTTAACTGGAAACACCATATATTTT

J: TRBJ2-3
D: TRBD2
V: TRBV6-5
size: many
CDR3: CASTSASGGHTDTQYF
DNA: TGTGCCAGCACCTCCGCTTCGGGGGGGCACACAGATACGCAGTATTTT

J: TRBJ2-7
D: -
V: TRBV29-1
size: -
CDR3: CSVAPRGEQYF
DNA: TGCAGCGTTGCTCCCAGGGGCGAGCAGTACTTC

J: TRBJ1-5
D: -
V: TRBV7-4
size: -
CDR3: CASSPYGGNQPQHF
DNA: TGTGCCAGCAGCCCATACGGGGGCAATCAGCCCCAGCATTTT

J: TRBJ1-5
D: TRBD1
V: TRBV4-1
size: many
CDR3: CASSQGTGGVQPQHF
DNA: TGCGCCAGCAGCCAAGGGACAGGGGGCGTGCAGCCCCAGCATTTT

J: TRBJ1-4
D: -
V: TRBV28
size: -
CDR3: CASSLWGRDEEKLFF
DNA: TGTGCCAGCAGTTTATGGGGCAGGGACGAAGAAAAACTGTTTTTT

J: TRBJ2-5
D: TRBD1
V: TRBV7-2
size: -
CDR3: CASSPPGAGGQETQYF
DNA: TGTGCCAGCAGCCCCCCTGGAGCAGGGGGCCAAGAGACCCAGTACTTC

J: TRBJ1-2
D: TRBD1
V: TRBV20-1
size: -
CDR3: CSAKAGTAADYGYTF
DNA: TGCAGTGCTAAAGCCGGGACAGCTGCTGACTATGGCTACACCTTC

J: TRBJ2-7
D: -
V: TRBV7-6
size: -
CDR3: CASRMDRGGGQYYF
DNA: TGTGCCAGCAGAATGGATAGGGGAGGCGGGCAGTACTACTTC

J: TRBJ2-7
D: -
V: TRBV7-2
size: once
CDR3: CASSLQAQETQHFF
DNA: TGTGCCAGCAGCCTTCAGGCCCAAGAGACCCAGCACTTCTTC

J: TRBJ1-1
D: -
V: TRBV10-3
size: -
CDR3: CASRDTVHTEALF
DNA: TGTGCCTCCCGCGACACCGTTCACACTGAAGCTCTGTTT

J: TRBJ2-5
D: -
V: TRBV25-1
size: -
CDR3: CATTDPPETQYF
DNA: TGTGCCACCACGGATCCGCCGGAGACCCAGTACTTC

J: TRBJ2-2
D: -
V: TRBV10-3
size: -
CDR3: CAISFRGRTGELFF
DNA: TGTGCCATCAGTTTCAGGGGTCGCACCGGGGAGCTGTTTTTT

J: TRBJ2-7
D: TRBD1
V: TRBV7-9
size: -
CDR3: CASSRDRQTPQLFF
DNA: TGTGCCAGCAGCCGGGACAGGCAGACCCCGCAGCTCTTCTTC

J: TRBJ2-5
D: TRBD1
V: TRBV14
size: few
CDR3: CASSLGGTVQETQYF
DNA: TGTGCCAGCAGCCTCGGTGGGACAGTACAAGAGACCCAGTACTTC

J: TRBJ1-4
D: -
V: TRBV27
size: -
CDR3: CASSLGQGLSDKLCF
DNA: TGTGCCAGCAGTTTAGGCCAAGGGCTGTCGGATAAACTGTGTTTT

J: TRBJ1-2
D: -
V: TRBV7-2
size: -
CDR3: CASSFSDDQVEYGYTF
DNA: TGTGCCAGCAGCTTCAGTGACGACCAGGTCGAGTATGGCTACACCTTC

J: TRBJ2-7
D: TRBD1
V: TRBV11-2
size: -
CDR3: CASTPRTGGYGQYF
DNA: TGTGCCAGCACGCCAAGGACAGGGGGGTATGGGCAGTACTTC

J: TRBJ1-5
D: -
V: TRBV6-5
size: -
CDR3: CATRDLGADQPQHF
DNA: TGTGCCACCAGAGATCTTGGTGCGGATCAGCCCCAGCATTTT

J: TRBJ1-2
D: TRBD1
V: TRBV6-5
size: once
CDR3: CASSRTSDRRRYGYTF
DNA: TGTGCCAGCAGCCGGACCTCGGACAGGCGACGTTATGGCTACACCTTC

J: TRBJ1-2
D: -
V: TRBV12-3/TRBV12-4
size: -
CDR3: CASSLGPNYGYTF
DNA: TGTGCCAGCAGTTTAGGTCCTAACTATGGCTACACCTTC

J: TRBJ2-7
D: -
V: TRBV7-2
size: -
CDR3: CASTNFGQSGSYEQYF
DNA: TGTGCCAGCACCAACTTTGGGCAGTCGGGCTCCTACGAGCAGTACTTC

J: TRBJ1-1
D: -
V: TRBV5-5
size: -
CDR3: CASSLSMKTEAFF
DNA: TGTGCCAGCAGCTTGTCGATGAAAACTGAAGCTTTCTTC

J: TRBJ2-7
D: -
V: TRBV5-1
size: -
CDR3: CASSQEGVGKYF
DNA: TGTGCCAGCAGCCAAGAGGGTGTCGGCAAGTACTTC

J: TRBJ1-1
D: -
V: TRBV9
size: -
CDR3: CASSGDLRRQFFEAFF
DNA: TGTGCCAGCAGCGGGGACCTGCGGAGGCAGTTCTTCGAAGCTTTCTTT

J: TRBJ1-2
D: TRBD1
V: TRBV5-1
size: -
CDR3: CASSRGQGDGYTF
DNA: TGCGCCAGCAGCCGAGGACAGGGGGACGGCTACACCTTC

J: TRBJ2-3
D: -
V: TRBV7-3
size: -
CDR3: CASSLTTDPRDTQYF
DNA: TGTGCCAGCAGCTTAACGACAGACCCACGGGATACCCAGTATTTT

J: TRBJ2-1
D: -
V: TRBV4-3
size: -
CDR3: CASSLVRSSSYNEQFF
DNA: TGCGCCAGCAGCTTAGTCAGAAGTAGCTCCTACAATGAGCAGTTCTTC

J: TRBJ1-1
D: -
V: TRBV20-1
size: -
CDR3: CSATTSGAADTEAFF
DNA: TGCAGTGCTACCACTAGCGGGGCCGCCGACACTGAAGCTTTCTTT

J: TRBJ2-7
D: -
V: TRBV9
size: -
CDR3: CASSPTASSYEQEQYF
DNA: TGTGCCAGCAGCCCCACCGCGAGCTCCTACGAGCAGGAGCAGTACTTC

J: TRBJ2-5
D: -
V: TRBV29-1
size: -
CDR3: CSVELLIQETQYF
DNA: TGCAGCGTTGAATTACTCATCCAAGAGACCCAGTACTTC

J: TRBJ2-4
D: -
V: TRBV24-1
size: -
CDR3: CATSEGGVAKNIQYF
DNA: TGTGCCACCAGTGAAGGGGGGGTAGCCAAAAACATTCAGTACTTC

J: TRBJ2-3
D: -
V: TRBV20-1
size: -
CDR3: CSARGGSVSTQYF
DNA: TGCAGTGCTAGAGGGGGTTCAGTGAGCACGCAGTATTTT

J: TRBJ1-5
D: TRBD1
V: TRBV6-1
size: many
CDR3: CASSENRGGNQPQHF
DNA: TGTGCCAGCAGTGAAAACAGGGGCGGCAATCAGCCCCAGCATTTT

J: TRBJ1-6
D: -
V: TRBV7-2
size: -
CDR3: CASSSWVTEGSPLHF
DNA: TGTGCCAGCAGCTCATGGGTTACTGAGGGTTCACCCCTCCACTTT

J: TRBJ2-1
D: -
V: TRBV20-1
size: -
CDR3: CSARDAGEQFF
DNA: TGCAGTGCTAGAGATGCGGGGGAGCAGTTCTTC

J: TRBJ2-1
D: -
V: TRBV7-6
size: many
CDR3: CASSPVTDNEQFF
DNA: TGTGCCAGCAGTCCCGTGACAGACAATGAGCAGTTCTTC

J: TRBJ2-1
D: -
V: TRBV11-2
size: once
CDR3: CASSGGGSRNEQFF
DNA: TGTGCCAGCAGCGGGGGCGGGTCACGCAATGAGCAGTTCTTC

J: TRBJ1-4
D: -
V: TRBV20-1
size: many
CDR3: CSAIVGGGQGSEKLFF
DNA: TGCAGTGCCATAGTAGGGGGGGGGCAGGGGTCTGAAAAACTGTTTTTT

J: TRBJ1-5
D: TRBD1
V: TRBV6-5
size: few
CDR3: CASSRDSPGDNQPQHF
DNA: TGTGCCAGCAGTCGGGACAGCCCGGGTGACAATCAGCCCCAGCATTTT

J: TRBJ2-7
D: -
V: TRBV5-1
size: once
CDR3: CASTSLPTRPAEQYF
DNA: TGCGCCAGCACCAGCCTCCCGACAAGACCCGCCGAGCAGTACTTC

J: TRBJ2-5
D: -
V: TRBV2
size: once
CDR3: CASRLLSGSGDKPYFF
DNA: TGTGCCAGCAGGTTACTATCGGGCTCAGGGGATAAGCCCTATTTTTTC

J: TRBJ2-7
D: -
V: TRBV19
size: -
CDR3: CASRGGEPETQYF
DNA: TGTGCCAGCAGAGGCGGGGAGCCAGAGACGCAGTACTTC

J: TRBJ1-6
D: -
V: TRBV25-1
size: once
CDR3: CASSDLAGSPLHF
DNA: TGTGCCAGCAGTGATCTAGCGGGCTCACCCCTCCACTTT

J: TRBJ2-1
D: TRBD1
V: TRBV7-3
size: -
CDR3: CASSSGTGVNEQFF
DNA: TGTGCCAGCAGCTCCGGGACAGGTGTCAATGAGCAGTTCTTC

J: TRBJ1-6
D: -
V: TRBV2
size: many
CDR3: CASSEVGLRDSPLHF
DNA: TGTGCCAGCAGTGAAGTCGGCCTGAGAGATTCACCCCTCCACTTT

J: TRBJ1-2
D: -
V: TRBV7-9
size: -
CDR3: CASVFYDTPNYGYTF
DNA: TGTGCCAGCGTCTTCTATGACACCCCTAACTATGGCTACACCTTC

J: TRBJ2-7
D: -
V: TRBV5-1
size: -
CDR3: CASSLEPADRQYF
DNA: TGCGCCAGCAGCTTGGAGCCCGCCGACAGGCAGTACTTC

J: TRBJ2-7
D: TRBD2
V: TRBV7-9
size: -
CDR3: CASSLCPGGFEYF
DNA: TGTGCCAGCAGCTTATGCCCCGGGGGGTTCGAGTACTTC

J: TRBJ1-2
D: TRBD1
V: TRBV5-1
size: many
CDR3: CASSLATYGPTGTVYGYTF
DNA: TGCGCCAGCAGCTTGGCCACTTATGGTCCGACCGGGACAGTCTATGGCTACACCTTC

J: TRBJ2-1
D: -
V: TRBV19
size: -
CDR3: CATKLLGGGLREQFF
DNA: TGTGCCACCAAATTGCTCGGGGGCGGGCTGCGTGAGCAGTTCTTC